A single sample is the source of the 29 T cell receptor beta chains below, sequenced in a study of blood T cell repertoires in COVID-19. Some clones are missing from TCRdb's copy, which holds only in-frame ones; the method was immunoSEQ multiplex PCR. The table has over 65,000 clones, over 80% seen once. The sample taken for sequencing was peripheral blood. The receptors here all came from a human donor in a cohort sampled during active COVID-19.

This chain uses TRBV30 with TRBJ2-1; D is possibly TRBD1 (6 bases). Trimming removed 3 bases from V and 4 bases from J, with 22 bases in between. The germline V gene encodes CDR1 GTSNPN and CDR2 SVGIG (reference sequence). The CDR3 loop spans 17 amino acids. CDR3 region: CAWSLRDRLTIYNEQFF. Written as DNA, the CDR3 is TGTGCCTGGAGCCTCCGCGACAGGCTTACAATTTACAATGAGCAGTTCTTC.

This chain uses TRBV5-3 with TRBJ2-2, with a weak D call TRBD2 (6 bases). TRBV5-3 is classed as an ORF, of uncertain function. CDR3 length: 16 amino acids. V lost 9 bases and J 5 bases, leaving 23 bases between the germline ends. In DNA form, the CDR3 reads TGTGCCAAAGAGTGGGACGGGAGTGGGTGGACCGGGGAGCTGTTTTTT. It codes for CAKEWDGSGWTGELFF.

This chain connects TRBV16 to TRBJ2-5; 13 positions agree with TRBD2. The CDR3 extends over 16 amino acids. The germline V gene has CDR1 KGHSY and CDR2 FQNENV. V shed 7 bases and J 4 bases; nucleotides not matched to a gene: 9. The CDR3 is CASKTSGRADRETQYF. The CDR3 bases are TGTGCCAGCAAAACTAGCGGGAGGGCCGATCGAGAGACCCAGTACTTC.

The CDR3 DNA follows: TGTGCCAGCAGCCCCTCGCGGGTTTTGGACGAGCAGTACTTC. Residues: CASSPSRVLDEQYF. V usage is TRBV7-2 and J usage is TRBJ2-7, with D perhaps TRBD2 (5 bases). Trimming stripped 5 bases from V and 5 bases from J, with 16 bases between. This CDR3 is 14 amino acids long. From germline, CDR1 is SGHTA and CDR2 FQGNSA. The whole variable domain, remainder taken from reference TRBV7-2 and TRBJ2-7, is GAGVSQSPSNKVTEKGKDVELRCDPISGHTALYWYRQSLGQGLEFLIYFQGNSAPDKSGLPSDRFSAERTGGSVSTLTIQRTQQEDSAVYLCASSPSRVLDEQYFGPGTRLTVT.

The chain has TRBV5-1 and TRBJ2-7; D remains ambiguous. The length of the CDR3 is 15 residues. Germline V lookup: CDR1 SGHRS, CDR2 YFSETQ. The V and J ends lost 0 bases and 2 bases respectively, with 12 bases between them. CDR3 amino acids: CASSLGPSGTYEQYF. DNA of the CDR3: TGCGCCAGCAGCTTGGGCCCTTCAGGCACCTACGAGCAGTACTTC.

The chain carries TRBV3-1 (or the pseudogene TRBV3-2) and TRBJ1-2; possible D gene TRBD1, 5 bases. CDR3 length: 12 amino acids. V dropped 3 bases and J dropped 8 bases, with 10 bases sitting between them. Germline V CDR1 and CDR2: LGHDT, YNNKEL (reference sequence). The CDR3 sequence: CASSQEGRGYTF. CDR3 nucleotides: TGTGCCAGCAGCCAGGAGGGGCGCGGCTACACCTTC.

The chain joins TRBV28 to TRBJ2-1, with 7 bases matching TRBD1. Germline trimming cut 6 bases from V and 2 bases from J; bases unmatched to any gene: 4. This CDR3 is built from 14 residues. Per the germline V gene, CDR1 is MDHEN and CDR2 is SYDVKM. The CDR3 coding sequence is TGTGCCAGCAGACTGACAGGGACCTACAATGAGCAGTTCTTC. Amino acids: CASRLTGTYNEQFF. Combining the CDR3 with reference TRBV28 and TRBJ2-1 gives the whole variable domain DVKVTQSSRYLVKRTGEKVFLECVQDMDHENMFWYRQDPGLGLRLIYFSYDVKMKEKGDIPEGYSVSREKKERFSLILESASTNQTSMYLCASRLTGTYNEQFFGPGTRLTVL.

In its sample, this clone was seen once. This chain uses TRBV9 with TRBJ1-2, with D hard to call. In germline, CDR1 is SGDLS, CDR2 YYNGEE. V gave up 0 bases and J gave up 8 bases, with 11 bases separating them. The CDR3 is 13 amino acids. The CDR3 loop is CASSVVDSGGYTF. CDR3 nucleotide sequence: TGTGCCAGCAGCGTAGTGGATTCGGGGGGCTACACCTTC. Complete variable domain (other parts from reference TRBV9 and TRBJ1-2): DSGVTQTPKHLITATGQRVTLRCSPRSGDLSVYWYQQSLDQGLQFLIQYYNGEERAKGNILERFSAQQFPDLHSELNLSSLELGDSALYFCASSVVDSGGYTFGSGTRLTVV.

The V gene is TRBV3-1 (or the pseudogene TRBV3-2), the J gene TRBJ1-1; TRBD1 matches 10 bases. From germline, CDR1 is LGHDT and CDR2 YNNKEL (reference sequence). V lost 4 bases, J lost 10 bases, and 3 bases stayed unmatched. The CDR3 contains 12 residues. CDR3 coding DNA: TGTGCCAGCAGCCGACAGGGGGCGACAGCTTTCTTT. It specifies CASSRQGATAFF.

The chain has TRBV7-9 and TRBJ2-1; 8 bases are shared with TRBD2. The CDR3 runs to 15 residues. With 6 bases clipped from V and 2 bases from J, the junction kept 6 bases outside the gene matches. The germline V gene has CDR1 SEHNR and CDR2 FQNEAQ (reference sequence). Written as DNA, the CDR3 is TGTGCCAGCAGTGCTCCGGGACTAGCCTACAATGAGCAGTTCTTC. Residues: CASSAPGLAYNEQFF.

V usage is TRBV18 and J usage is TRBJ2-4; 8 bases align to TRBD1. This CDR3 contains 16 residues. Germline CDR1 is KGHSH and CDR2 is LQKENI. V lost 5 bases to trimming and J lost 0 bases; unmatched junction nucleotides: 6. CDR3 sequence reads: CASSSTGGVAKNIQYF. The DNA of the CDR3 is TGTGCCAGCTCATCCACAGGGGGTGTAGCCAAAAACATTCAGTACTTC.

This chain joins TRBV6-1 and TRBJ1-2; 10 bases fit TRBD1. The germline V gene has CDR1 MNHNS and CDR2 SASEGT. The CDR3 is made up of 19 amino acids. J gave up 3 bases and V 1 base, and 14 bases lay outside the gene matches. The CDR3 loop reads CASSEEGRQGALTYYGYTF. The CDR3 DNA is TGTGCCAGCAGTGAAGAGGGGAGACAGGGGGCCCTTACTTACTATGGCTACACCTTC.

This clone was counted a few times. V gene TRBV6-1 combines with J gene TRBJ2-3, with 13 positions matching TRBD2. CDR1 and CDR2 from the germline V gene are MNHNS and SASEGT. V was clipped by 3 bases and J by 3 bases; unmatched bases: 9. This CDR3 has 18 amino acids. CDR3 sequence (DNA): TGTGCCAGCAGTGACGGGGTCGGACTAGCGGGAGTTACAGATACGCAGTATTTT. This codes for CASSDGVGLAGVTDTQYF.

The chain combines TRBV7-9 with TRBJ2-1; 8 nucleotides match TRBD2. J was trimmed by 3 bases and V by 1 base; bases with no gene match: 14. The CDR3 totals 19 residues. Per the germline V gene, CDR1 is SEHNR and CDR2 is FQNEAQ (reference sequence). The CDR3 protein is CASSLGGAGGPPDYNEQFF. As DNA, the CDR3 is TGTGCCAGCAGCTTAGGGGGGGCGGGAGGACCCCCCGACTACAATGAGCAGTTCTTC.

The V call is TRBV7-9, the J call TRBJ1-4; tentatively, D is TRBD1 (6 bases). Between the trimmed V and J ends, which lost 6 bases and 8 bases, there was a span of 16 bases. Per the germline V gene, CDR1 is SEHNR and CDR2 is FQNEAQ (reference sequence). The CDR3 has 14 amino acids. As DNA, the CDR3 is TGTGCCAGCAGTCCCGACAGGCTCGTAGAAAAACTGTTTTTT. Residues: CASSPDRLVEKLFF.

The chain recombines TRBV6-6 with TRBJ2-5; D is possibly TRBD1 (5 bases). V was trimmed by 4 bases and J by 5 bases, leaving 11 bases between them. Germline-derived CDR1 and CDR2 are MNHNY and SVGAGI (reference sequence). This CDR3 comprises 13 residues. Here the CDR3 reads CASSSPPGETQYF. In DNA form, the CDR3 reads TGTGCCAGCAGTTCGCCGCCAGGGGAGACCCAGTACTTC.

The chain employs TRBV7-6 and TRBJ2-2; TRBD1 is a possible D gene (7 bases). Germline V gene data show CDR1 as SGHVS and CDR2 as FNYEAQ. Trimming shortened V by 4 bases and J by 5 bases, and 11 bases separated the two germline ends. CDR3 length equals 14 residues. CDR3 loop: CASSSTGRTGELFF. The CDR3 DNA sequence: TGTGCCAGCAGCTCGACAGGGAGGACCGGGGAGCTGTTTTTT.

The V and J genes are TRBV3-1 (or the pseudogene TRBV3-2) and TRBJ1-2; D perhaps matches TRBD1 (6 bases). Germline-derived CDR1 and CDR2 are LGHDT and YNNKEL (reference sequence). Trimming stripped 4 bases from V and 7 bases from J, with 10 bases between. The length of the CDR3 is 12 residues. In nucleotides, the CDR3 is TGTGCCAGCAGCCTGGGGGGGCTTGGCTACACCTTC. Protein sequence: CASSLGGLGYTF.

Here the CDR3 reads CASGRTGEETQYF. CDR3 sequence (DNA): TGCGCCAGCGGAAGGACAGGGGAGGAGACCCAGTACTTC. J is TRBJ2-5 and V is TRBV5-1; 9 bases line up with TRBD1. V dropped 7 bases and J dropped 5; count of bases not matched to a gene: 6. The germline gives CDR1 SGHRS, CDR2 YFSETQ. This CDR3 is built from 13 residues.

This clone was observed once. This chain connects TRBV21-1 to TRBJ1-2; the table's D call TRBD1 went unverified against the DNA. TRBV21-1 is flagged as a pseudogene. CDR3 size: 11 residues. In DNA, the CDR3 is TGTGCCGGGCCCGCCCTCTATGGCTACACCTTC. Protein: CAGPALYGYTF.

The chain uses TRBV28 and TRBJ1-2; D uncertain. Trimming took off 8 bases at V and 4 bases at J, with 8 bases between the two ends. The CDR3 loop spans 11 amino acids. Per germline, CDR1 MDHEN and CDR2 SYDVKM. As DNA, the CDR3 is TGTGCCAGCTCCGGACTCTATGGCTACACCTTC. Its translation: CASSGLYGYTF.

In regard to this clone: Within the sample, other DNA sequences also encode this same CDR3. The rearrangement uses TRBV29-1 and TRBJ2-7, with D uncertain. V was cut by 3 bases and J by 1 base, with 7 bases left in between. The CDR3 consists of 12 residues. CDR1 and CDR2 from the germline V gene are SQVTM and ANQGSEA. In DNA form, the CDR3 reads TGCAGCGTTGAGTCAGGTTCCTACGAGCAGTACTTC. Residues: CSVESGSYEQYF.

The chain is built from TRBV4-1 and TRBJ2-3, with a weak D call TRBD2 (5 bases). The V end lost 4 bases, the J end lost 2 bases, and 19 bases lay between the germline ends. Germline values: CDR1 MGHRA, CDR2 YSYEKL. The CDR3 runs to 17 residues. In DNA, the CDR3 is TGCGCCAGCAGCCCCGCGCCGGTGATAGCGTCCACAGATACGCAGTATTTT. This codes for CASSPAPVIASTDTQYF.

The chain is built from TRBV27 and TRBJ2-7; 10 bases match TRBD2. V trimming: 3 bases; J trimming: 3 bases; junction bases outside the gene matches: 8. The CDR3 length is 16 residues. Germline V lookup: CDR1 MNHEY, CDR2 SMNVEV (reference sequence). CDR3 DNA sequence: TGTGCCAGCAGTTTCTCCAGCGGGAGGGTAATCTACGAGCAGTACTTC. Translated: CASSFSSGRVIYEQYF.

This clone was detected only once. The chain joins TRBV2 to TRBJ1-5, with a possible D match to TRBD1 (5 bases). V was shortened by 5 bases and J by 5 bases, with 25 bases between the two germline ends. CDR1 is SNHLY, CDR2 FYNNEI, per germline. The CDR3 contains 18 residues. The CDR3 sequence: CASSPRARGWRVDQPQHF. The CDR3 DNA follows: TGTGCCAGCAGTCCCCGCGCGCGGGGGTGGCGGGTTGATCAGCCCCAGCATTTT. The whole variable domain, remainder taken from reference TRBV2 and TRBJ1-5, is EPEVTQTPSHQVTQMGQEVILRCVPISNHLYFYWYRQILGQKVEFLVSFYNNEISEKSEIFDDQFSVERPDGSNFTLKIRSTKLEDSAMYFCASSPRARGWRVDQPQHFGDGTRLSIL.

This clone was found once. J is TRBJ1-5 and V is TRBV29-1; no definite D call. CDR1 is SQVTM and CDR2 is ANQGSEA in the germline V gene. With 3 bases removed from V and 7 bases from J, the gap between germline ends came to 13 bases. The CDR3 covers 13 residues. The CDR3 DNA is TGCAGCGTTGAGGGCACGGTGGGCCAGCCCCAGCATTTT. Residues: CSVEGTVGQPQHF.

The chain uses TRBV19 and TRBJ1-2, with a possible D match to TRBD1 (6 bases). The CDR3 length is 13 residues. Per the germline V gene, CDR1 is LNHDA and CDR2 is SQIVND (reference sequence). V lost 3 bases to trimming and J lost 7 bases, with 12 bases between them. The CDR3: CASSIQGFGGYTF. DNA of the CDR3: TGTGCCAGTAGTATTCAGGGGTTTGGTGGCTACACCTTC.

The chain uses TRBV11-2 and TRBJ1-2; 7 bases align to TRBD1. The CDR3 loop spans 14 amino acids. V shed 5 bases and J 6 bases; nucleotides not matched to a gene: 9. Germline V gene sequence: CDR1 SGHAT, CDR2 FQNNGV. The CDR3 DNA is TGTGCCAGCAGCCCGAGACAGGGATCGAATGGCTACACCTTC. Translated: CASSPRQGSNGYTF.

The rearrangement joins TRBV20-1 to TRBJ2-7; D uncertain. Trimming took 6 bases from V and 4 from J, leaving 4 bases between them. In germline, CDR1 is DFQATT, CDR2 SNEGSKA (reference sequence). The CDR3 is made up of 9 amino acids. The CDR3 sequence: CSASYEQYF. CDR3 coding DNA: TGCAGTGCCTCGTACGAGCAGTACTTC.